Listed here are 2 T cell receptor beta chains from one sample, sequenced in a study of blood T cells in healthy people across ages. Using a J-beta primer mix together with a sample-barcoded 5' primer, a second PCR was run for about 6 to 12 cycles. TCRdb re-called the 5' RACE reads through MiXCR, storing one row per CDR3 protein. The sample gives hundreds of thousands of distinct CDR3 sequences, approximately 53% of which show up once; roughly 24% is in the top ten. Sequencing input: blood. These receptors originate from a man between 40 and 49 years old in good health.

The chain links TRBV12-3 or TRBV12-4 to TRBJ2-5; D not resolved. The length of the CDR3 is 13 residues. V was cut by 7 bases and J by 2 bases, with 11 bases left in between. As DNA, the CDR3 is TGTGCCAGCACCCCGGGTACACAAGAGACCCAGTACTTC. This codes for CASTPGTQETQYF.

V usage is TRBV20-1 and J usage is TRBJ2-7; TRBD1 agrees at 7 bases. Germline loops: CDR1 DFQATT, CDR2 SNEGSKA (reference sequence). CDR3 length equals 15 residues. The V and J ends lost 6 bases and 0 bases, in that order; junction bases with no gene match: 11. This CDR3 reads CSAVPETGLSYEQYF. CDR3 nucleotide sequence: TGCAGTGCCGTCCCCGAGACAGGGCTCTCCTACGAGCAGTACTTC.